This T cell receptor beta chain was recorded in a study of shared clonotypes between healthy human individuals. TCRdb's table, derived via immunoSEQ multiplex PCR, lists solely in-frame clones and lacks some. This sample has approximately 2.1 million clones, with 93% found just once. The study drew all its donors from Caucasian adults living in Nashville, Tennessee. The CDR3 is made up of 14 amino acids. CDR1 and CDR2 (germline): MNHEY, SMNVEV (reference sequence). V dropped 3 bases and J dropped 7; count of bases not matched to a gene: 8. This chain joins TRBV27 and TRBJ1-1, with 7 bases identical to TRBD1. The clonotype was recovered from a man aged 18 to 30 in good health. Some clones in this sample may be carry-over from other donors' samples. Source material: naive CD4+ T cells from PBMCs. Sample subset: CD45RA+ positively selected. Written as DNA, the CDR3 is TGTGCCAGCAGTTTGCGCCGGGGACAGTTTGAAGCTTTCTTT. Amino acid sequence: CASSLRRGQFEAFF.